The sequence of this TCR beta chain was determined in a study of human T cells and chemical hapten exposure (dated by TCRdb to the early 2020s). Concerning the study at large: For sensitization, 2% DPC in acetone was applied to a 2 cm by 2 cm area of upper inner arm skin. Throughout the study period of about 23 weeks, patients also received therapeutic DPC doses to the scalp every week. This study followed changes in the peripheral blood TCR repertoire in vivo during primary and secondary sensitization of alopecia patients to the hapten diphenylcyclopropenone (DPC). Libraries were combined into a pool for sequencing, and differences in TCR yield between samples came mainly from small differences in library volumes within the pool. Blood for TCR sequencing was provided by twenty-nine alopecia patients at one to four time points (pre-sensitization, 2, 6 and 24 weeks). The patient cohort, mostly female, included alopecia areata with under or over 50% scalp involvement, alopecia totalis and alopecia universalis. Patch testing was performed on the upper back with Finn chambers containing 0.01% DPC, and the patch tests were scored after 6 days according to International Contact Dermatitis Research Group standards. Blood was sampled from patients pre-sensitization (week 0) and at 2, 6 and about 24 weeks after DPC sensitization. The paper as a whole reports these results and caveats: The number of TCRs above 1 in 1000 frequency did not change with DPC sensitization; there was no evidence of global repertoire structure alterations. Repeated subsampling changed both the strength of the expansion versus patch-test correlation and the threshold at which that correlation became significant. Alopecia, a presumed autoimmune disease, was present in all patients, so the immune response of the patients might differ from that of healthy individuals. The number of PT1 expanded TCRs positively correlated with patch test score, significant at thresholds 8, 16 and 32 but not 4. Significantly more large CDR3 similarity clusters were formed by expanded TCRs than by pre-sensitization or healthy control sets, consistent with antigen-driven responses.

Library generation was performed with RACE. TCRdb shows the sequencer as NextSeq 500. Library preparation attached unique molecular identifiers to individual cDNA molecules for quantitative, reproducible TCR counting. From each blood RNA sample, both TCR alpha and TCR beta chains were sequenced. Per the source publication's procedure: A median of about 87,000 TCRs per sample was observed, with a range of roughly 20,000 to 750,000. The Decombinator software suite was used to annotate the V, J and CDR3 of the TCR reads. For PS versus PT1 abundance plots, all samples were subsampled to the same number of TCRs (28,000). Expanded TCRs were defined as absent before sensitization and observed at least eight times at the 2-week time point. The public reads were reprocessed in TCRdb via fastp at Q25 and MiXCR, keeping in-frame beta chains. Duplicate CDR3 protein sequences are folded into a single record with the most common DNA and genes. TCRdb, rather than the study authors, made the V and J calls. Present in this sample are fewer than 95,000 distinct CDR3 sequences, roughly a tenth of which were seen just once. The ten largest account for around 2.2% of the sample.

The time point label corresponds to: patch test 1, 2 weeks after DPC sensitization. In light of the paper, this sample's treatment or condition label describes: therapeutic diphenylcyclopropenone sensitization with weekly scalp DPC. Blood at each patch-test visit was drawn before the patch test was applied. To be eligible, patients had to be aged 18 to 70, diagnosed with alopecia and judged suitable for DPC therapy, while pregnant patients were excluded. Total RNA was extracted from unfractionated whole blood that had been collected in Tempus Blood RNA tubes. This clonotype appeared a few times. Which antigen it targets is not known. Per-base qualities were not stored, and no clone one base away is much larger. This clonotype originated in a man aged 40-49 years with alopecia areata. Some clones in this sample may be carry-over from other donors' samples. This material consisted of whole blood, taken in connection with sensitization to the hapten diphenylcyclopropenone (DPC).

The sequence in DNA is TGTGCCAGCAGTCTCGTTAACCCGGGACTAGCGGCGTTACCGAGCTCCTACAATGAGCAGTTCTTC. It specifies CASSLVNPGLAALPSSYNEQFF. The chain employs TRBV3-1 and TRBJ2-1; a stretch of 11 junction bases matches TRBD2. Trimming takes 6 bases off V and 0 bases off J; junction bases not matched to a gene: 22. The CDR3 runs 22 amino acids, cysteine and phenylalanine included. Only CDR3 DNA remains: 66 bases, in frame from the first base. Looking up the germline V gene (reference sequence) yields CDR1 LGHDT and CDR2 YNNKEL.